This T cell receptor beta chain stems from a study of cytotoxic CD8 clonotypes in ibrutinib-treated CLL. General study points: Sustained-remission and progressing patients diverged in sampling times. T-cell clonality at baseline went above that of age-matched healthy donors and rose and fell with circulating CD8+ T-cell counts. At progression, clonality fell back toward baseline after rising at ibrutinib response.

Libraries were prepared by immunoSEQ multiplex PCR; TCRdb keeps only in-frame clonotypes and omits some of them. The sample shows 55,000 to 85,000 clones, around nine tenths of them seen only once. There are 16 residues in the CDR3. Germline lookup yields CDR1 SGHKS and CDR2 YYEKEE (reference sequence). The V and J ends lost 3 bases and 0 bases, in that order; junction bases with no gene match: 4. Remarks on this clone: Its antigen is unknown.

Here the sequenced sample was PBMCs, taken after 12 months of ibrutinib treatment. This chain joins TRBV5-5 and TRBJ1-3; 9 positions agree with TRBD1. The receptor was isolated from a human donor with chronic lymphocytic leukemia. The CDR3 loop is CASSYGQGISGNTIYF. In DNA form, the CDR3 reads TGTGCCAGCAGCTACGGACAGGGGATCTCTGGAAACACCATATATTTT.